This T cell receptor beta chain was observed in a study of T cell responses to AZD1222 COVID-19 vaccine. Study at large: Some second doses came at about 4 weeks and others at about 12 weeks; these were pooled. Study results and caveats: There were mostly white British donors and more females than males, and clonal diversity was possibly underestimated. Spike as a whole was targeted by vaccine-associated CD4 TCRs, dominant at 160-218 and 743-854. Reportedly, close to half of spike-specific TCRs are directed against unmutated variant regions.

Repertoires were generated with immunoSEQ multiplex PCR, while TCRdb's copy carries only in-frame clones and drops some. The sample records about 130,000 clones, around 87% being singletons. Germline V gene sequence: CDR1 SGDLS, CDR2 YYNGEE. The V end was cut by 2 bases, the J end by 1 base, with 8 bases between. The length of the CDR3 is 14 residues. As to this clone: The target antigen is unknown.

The gene calls are TRBV9 and TRBJ2-3; D is perhaps TRBD1 or TRBD2 (5 bases each). The material was peripheral blood, obtained on day 0 of AZD1222 vaccination. This clonotype originated in an adult in good health. The CDR3 DNA sequence: TGTGCCAGCAGCGTTACGGGGCGCACAGATACGCAGTATTTT. Protein product: CASSVTGRTDTQYF.